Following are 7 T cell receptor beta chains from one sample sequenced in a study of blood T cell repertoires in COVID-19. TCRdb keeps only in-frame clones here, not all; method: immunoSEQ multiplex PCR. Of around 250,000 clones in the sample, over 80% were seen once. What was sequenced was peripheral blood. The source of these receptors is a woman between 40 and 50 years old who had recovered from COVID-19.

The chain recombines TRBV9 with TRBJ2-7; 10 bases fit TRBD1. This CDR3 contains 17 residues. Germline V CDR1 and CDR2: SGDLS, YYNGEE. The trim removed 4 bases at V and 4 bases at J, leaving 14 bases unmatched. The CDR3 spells CASSPGGGTGAHYEQYF. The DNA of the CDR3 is TGTGCCAGCAGCCCCGGGGGGGGGACAGGGGCGCATTACGAGCAGTACTTC.

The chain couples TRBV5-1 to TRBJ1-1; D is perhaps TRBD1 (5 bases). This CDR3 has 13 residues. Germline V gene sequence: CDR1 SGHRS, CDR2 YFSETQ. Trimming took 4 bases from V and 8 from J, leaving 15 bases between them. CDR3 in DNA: TGCGCCAGCAGCCTTTTAACAGGATTGGAAGCTTTCTTT. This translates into CASSLLTGLEAFF.

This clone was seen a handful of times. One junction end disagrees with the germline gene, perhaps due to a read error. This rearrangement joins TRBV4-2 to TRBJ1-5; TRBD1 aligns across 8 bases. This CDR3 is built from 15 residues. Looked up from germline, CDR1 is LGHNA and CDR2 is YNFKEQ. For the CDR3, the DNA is TGTGCCAGCAACCAACCCGGACAGGGATATCAGCCCCAGCATTTT. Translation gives CASNQPGQGYQPQHF.

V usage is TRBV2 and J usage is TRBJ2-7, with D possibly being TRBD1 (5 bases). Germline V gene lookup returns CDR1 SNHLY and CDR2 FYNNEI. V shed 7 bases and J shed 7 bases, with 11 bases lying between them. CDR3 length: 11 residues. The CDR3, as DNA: TGTGCCAGCATTCTTTCAGGGGAGCAGTACTTC. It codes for CASILSGEQYF.

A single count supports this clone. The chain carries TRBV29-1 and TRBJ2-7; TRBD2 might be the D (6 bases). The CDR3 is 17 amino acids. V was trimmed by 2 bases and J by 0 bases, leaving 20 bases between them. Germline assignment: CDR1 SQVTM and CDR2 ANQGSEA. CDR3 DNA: TGCAGCGTTGAAATTGGTTCGGGGGTCCACTCCTCCTACGAGCAGTACTTC. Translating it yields CSVEIGSGVHSSYEQYF.

The CDR3 loop is CASRPRDSINNEQFF. The CDR3 DNA follows: TGTGCCAGCAGACCCCGGGACAGTATTAACAATGAGCAGTTCTTC. The chain uses TRBV28 and TRBJ2-1; TRBD1 matches 7 bases. Germline loops: CDR1 MDHEN, CDR2 SYDVKM. This CDR3 spans 15 amino acids. J gave up 5 bases and V 6 bases, and 10 bases lay outside the gene matches. Using reference TRBV28 and TRBJ2-1 for the parts outside the CDR3, the full variable domain is DVKVTQSSRYLVKRTGEKVFLECVQDMDHENMFWYRQDPGLGLRLIYFSYDVKMKEKGDIPEGYSVSREKKERFSLILESASTNQTSMYLCASRPRDSINNEQFFGPGTRLTVL.

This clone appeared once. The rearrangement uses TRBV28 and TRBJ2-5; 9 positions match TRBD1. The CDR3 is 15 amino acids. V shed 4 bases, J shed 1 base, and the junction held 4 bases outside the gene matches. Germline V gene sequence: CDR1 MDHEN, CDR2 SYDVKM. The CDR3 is CASSSDRGVQETQYF. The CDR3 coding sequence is TGTGCCAGCAGTTCCGACAGGGGGGTCCAAGAGACCCAGTACTTC.